Listed below are T cell receptor beta chains from one sample, sequenced in a study of T cell responses to AZD1222 COVID-19 vaccine. TCRdb's copy holds only in-frame clones and misses some; the assay was immunoSEQ multiplex PCR. The sample holds over 75,000 clones; 80% to 90% are singletons and the top ten take 3.4%. The sequences come from peripheral blood, collected 28 days after the second AZD1222 dose. These receptor sequences come from an adult who received the AZD1222 COVID-19 vaccine. CDR3s include the opening cysteine and the closing phenylalanine or tryptophan. The D gene is left open where the match is weak. A clone size is listed for some rows: how often the clone was seen (once, few, many), or a class if it is expanded.

clone_size: -; d_call: -; j_call: TRBJ1-2; v_call: TRBV2; cdr3_nt: TGTGCCAGCAGTGCGGGCAACTATGGCTACACCTTC; cdr3_aa: CASSAGNYGYTF
clone_size: few; d_call: TRBD1; j_call: TRBJ2-7; v_call: TRBV9; cdr3_nt: TGTGCCAGCAACAGGGGAGACAACGAGCAGTACTTC; cdr3_aa: CASNRGDNEQYF
clone_size: -; d_call: -; j_call: TRBJ1-4; v_call: TRBV28; cdr3_nt: TGTGCCAGCAGTTTTAGCGGAGGTAATGAAAAACTGTTTTTT; cdr3_aa: CASSFSGGNEKLFF
clone_size: -; d_call: -; j_call: TRBJ1-2; v_call: TRBV6-5; cdr3_nt: TGTGCCAGCAGCCTAGACGACTATGGCTACACCTTC; cdr3_aa: CASSLDDYGYTF
clone_size: -; d_call: -; j_call: TRBJ1-3; v_call: TRBV18; cdr3_nt: TGTGCCAGCTCACCAAGTAAACAGGCTGGAAACACCATATATTTT; cdr3_aa: CASSPSKQAGNTIYF
clone_size: once; d_call: -; j_call: TRBJ2-7; v_call: TRBV5-1; cdr3_nt: TGCGCCAGCAGCGTGGGGTCTTCCTACGAGCAGTACTTC; cdr3_aa: CASSVGSSYEQYF
clone_size: once; d_call: -; j_call: TRBJ2-3; v_call: TRBV5-1; cdr3_nt: TGCGCCAGCAGCTTAGAGGGCCAGGGTGGTGCAGATACGCAGTATTTT; cdr3_aa: CASSLEGQGGADTQYF
clone_size: -; d_call: -; j_call: TRBJ2-7; v_call: TRBV7-2; cdr3_nt: TGTGCCAGCAGCTTACTTCCCGAACAGATCCACGAGCAGTACTTC; cdr3_aa: CASSLLPEQIHEQYF
clone_size: -; d_call: -; j_call: TRBJ1-4; v_call: TRBV6-6; cdr3_nt: TGTGCCAGCATCCAAACCCCGACAGCCACTAATGAAAAACTGTTTTTT; cdr3_aa: CASIQTPTATNEKLFF
clone_size: -; d_call: TRBD1; j_call: TRBJ2-7; v_call: TRBV6-5; cdr3_nt: TGTGCCAGCAGGCCAACAGGGGGCCGGGACGACGAGCAGTACTTC; cdr3_aa: CASRPTGGRDDEQYF
clone_size: -; d_call: -; j_call: TRBJ1-4; v_call: TRBV5-6; cdr3_nt: TGTGCCAGCAGCTTGGCCGGCAGGGCCGGGGAAAAACTGTTTTTT; cdr3_aa: CASSLAGRAGEKLFF
clone_size: -; d_call: -; j_call: TRBJ2-5; v_call: TRBV18; cdr3_nt: TGTGCCAGCTCCGGGATTCAAGAGACCCAGTACTTC; cdr3_aa: CASSGIQETQYF
clone_size: -; d_call: TRBD1; j_call: TRBJ1-2; v_call: TRBV2; cdr3_nt: TGTGCCAGCAGTGACGGGCGGGACAGGGGTTACTATGGCTACACCTTC; cdr3_aa: CASSDGRDRGYYGYTF
clone_size: -; d_call: -; j_call: TRBJ1-2; v_call: TRBV28; cdr3_nt: TGTGCCAGCAGTGGGGCGACCACGGATGGCTACACCTTC; cdr3_aa: CASSGATTDGYTF
clone_size: -; d_call: TRBD1; j_call: TRBJ1-2; v_call: TRBV28; cdr3_nt: TGTGCCAGCAGTTTAAACAGGGGGTCCTACACCTTC; cdr3_aa: CASSLNRGSYTF
clone_size: few; d_call: -; j_call: TRBJ2-1; v_call: TRBV7-9; cdr3_nt: TGTGCCAGCAGCTTCTCGAATACTGGGGTTTACAATGAGCAGTTCTTC; cdr3_aa: CASSFSNTGVYNEQFF
clone_size: -; d_call: -; j_call: TRBJ1-2; v_call: TRBV29-1; cdr3_nt: TGCAGCGTTGTTGGGCAGGCCGATGGCTACACCTTC; cdr3_aa: CSVVGQADGYTF
clone_size: -; d_call: -; j_call: TRBJ2-7; v_call: TRBV13; cdr3_nt: TGTGCCAGCAGCTCCCAAAGATCCCGAGGATACGAGCAGTACTTC; cdr3_aa: CASSSQRSRGYEQYF
clone_size: -; d_call: TRBD2; j_call: TRBJ2-5; v_call: TRBV7-3; cdr3_nt: TGTGCCAGCAGCTTATTGCCTAGCGGGGGCCAAGAGACCCAGTACTTC; cdr3_aa: CASSLLPSGGQETQYF
clone_size: -; d_call: -; j_call: TRBJ2-1; v_call: TRBV9; cdr3_nt: TGTGCCAGCAGCGCAGGACGAGGACTCCCGAGCTCCTACAATGAGCAGTTCTTC; cdr3_aa: CASSAGRGLPSSYNEQFF
clone_size: -; d_call: -; j_call: TRBJ1-1; v_call: TRBV6-6; cdr3_nt: TGTGCCAGCATACAAGGGGCGAACACTGAAGCTTTCTTT; cdr3_aa: CASIQGANTEAFF
clone_size: once; d_call: -; j_call: TRBJ2-1; v_call: TRBV3-1/TRBV3-2; cdr3_nt: TGTGCCAGCAGCCATCTGACCTTCCCCGGGCAGGGGGGACTCAATGAGCAGTTCTTC; cdr3_aa: CASSHLTFPGQGGLNEQFF
clone_size: -; d_call: TRBD1; j_call: TRBJ2-3; v_call: TRBV3-1/TRBV3-2; cdr3_nt: TGTGCCAGCAGCCAAGGGGCAGGGGGAGATACGCAGTATTTT; cdr3_aa: CASSQGAGGDTQYF
clone_size: -; d_call: TRBD1; j_call: TRBJ1-3; v_call: TRBV7-2; cdr3_nt: TGTGCCAGCAGCTTAGAACAGGGGAGCATATATTTT; cdr3_aa: CASSLEQGSIYF
clone_size: -; d_call: -; j_call: TRBJ1-1; v_call: TRBV7-9; cdr3_nt: TGTGCCAGCAGCCGCGAGTGGGGCGCTGAAGCTTTCTTT; cdr3_aa: CASSREWGAEAFF
clone_size: -; d_call: TRBD1; j_call: TRBJ1-1; v_call: TRBV9; cdr3_nt: TGTGCCAGCAGCGTAGGTTATAGGACAGGGGGCACTGAAGCTTTCTTT; cdr3_aa: CASSVGYRTGGTEAFF
clone_size: -; d_call: -; j_call: TRBJ1-2; v_call: TRBV27; cdr3_nt: TGTGCCAGCACCCTTCGGGGCAGGGGAATCGGTGGCTACACCTTC; cdr3_aa: CASTLRGRGIGGYTF
clone_size: -; d_call: -; j_call: TRBJ1-1; v_call: TRBV7-3; cdr3_nt: TGTGCCAGCAGCTTAAGACACATGGACACTGAAGCTTTCTTT; cdr3_aa: CASSLRHMDTEAFF
clone_size: -; d_call: -; j_call: TRBJ2-1; v_call: TRBV19; cdr3_nt: TGTGCCAGTAGTACCTCCCGGGGCAATGAGCAGTTCTTC; cdr3_aa: CASSTSRGNEQFF
clone_size: -; d_call: -; j_call: TRBJ2-7; v_call: TRBV19; cdr3_nt: TGTGCCAGTAGTATTCAGTTCTCCTACGAGCAGTACTTC; cdr3_aa: CASSIQFSYEQYF